The clone carrying this TCR beta chain has only one observation. V was cut by 4 bases and J by 4 bases, with 11 bases left in between. Germline CDR1 MNHEY, CDR2 SVGAGI. The CDR3 has 14 residues. Sequencing of TCR beta was carried out in blood CD8+ and CD4+ T cells. The data derive from a study of CD8 T cells in Susac syndrome. Random hexamers were used to reverse transcribe the RNA input (about 0.5 to 1 ug). TCRdb passed the immunoSEQ multiplex PCR reads through MiXCR, listing each CDR3 protein once. Altogether 140,000 to 150,000 distinct CDR3 sequences are present, 94% being singletons, with the ten largest covering approximately 0.09%.

The TCR sequence derives from a human donor in good health. The genes are TRBV6-5 and TRBJ2-1; no firm D call. Sequences were obtained from CD4+ T cells from PBMCs. This CDR3 reads CASSSATLYNEQFF. In DNA form, the CDR3 reads TGTGCCAGCAGTTCCGCGACACTTTACAATGAGCAGTTCTTC.